These T cell receptor beta chains were read from a single sample in a study of B cell selection in AIRE deficiency. Assay: immunoSEQ multiplex PCR; the TCRdb copy retains only in-frame clones and omits some. The data show roughly 25,000 clones, about 95% seen once. Sequenced sample: CD4+CD127+ conventional T cells sorted from PBMCs. All receptors derive from a human donor in good health. Each CDR3 is given with its conserved first and last residue. Fields, in order: CDR3 DNA, CDR3 protein, V gene, J gene, clone size, D gene. A D gene is named only where the DNA matches it firmly. Some rows have no size entry. The others give once, few or many, or a class for an expanded clone.

CDR3nt: TGTGCCAGTAGCCCTGGGGGGAGGACAGGGGCCCCTCCCGGGGAGCTGTTTTTT
CDR3aa: CASSPGGRTGAPPGELFF
v_gene: TRBV19
j_gene: TRBJ2-2
abundance: .
d_gene: TRBD1

CDR3nt: TGTGCCAGCAGCTCGCAGGGATACACCGGGGAGCTGTTTTTT
CDR3aa: CASSSQGYTGELFF
v_gene: TRBV11-2
j_gene: TRBJ2-2
abundance: once
d_gene: .

CDR3nt: TGTGCCAGCAGCGTTGGAAAGGGGGGTGAAAAACTGTTTTTT
CDR3aa: CASSVGKGGEKLFF
v_gene: TRBV9
j_gene: TRBJ1-4
abundance: .
d_gene: .

CDR3nt: TGTGCCAGCAGTGAAATTGGGACAGGGGGTGCTGAAGCTTTCTTT
CDR3aa: CASSEIGTGGAEAFF
v_gene: TRBV6-1
j_gene: TRBJ1-1
abundance: .
d_gene: TRBD1

CDR3nt: TGTGCCAGCAGCTTAGCTGGGACCGAGACCTACGAGCAGTACTTC
CDR3aa: CASSLAGTETYEQYF
v_gene: TRBV7-9
j_gene: TRBJ2-7
abundance: .
d_gene: .

CDR3nt: TGTGCCAGCAGTTTACGCGCGGGACTAGCGGGATCTTACAATGAGCAGTTCTTC
CDR3aa: CASSLRAGLAGSYNEQFF
v_gene: TRBV28
j_gene: TRBJ2-1
abundance: once
d_gene: TRBD2

CDR3nt: TGTGCCTGGTTTTTACAGGGCGGAAACACCATATATTTT
CDR3aa: CAWFLQGGNTIYF
v_gene: TRBV30
j_gene: TRBJ1-3
abundance: .
d_gene: .

CDR3nt: TGCAGCGGGGGGACAGGGAGGAACACCGGGGAGCTGTTTTTT
CDR3aa: CSGGTGRNTGELFF
v_gene: TRBV29-1
j_gene: TRBJ2-2
abundance: .
d_gene: TRBD1

CDR3nt: TGTGCCAGCAGCTTGCAGGGGGTGGAAAACAATGAGCAGTTCTTC
CDR3aa: CASSLQGVENNEQFF
v_gene: TRBV7-9
j_gene: TRBJ2-1
abundance: .
d_gene: TRBD1

CDR3nt: TGCGCCAGTGAGCGGGAGGGCCAGCAGGAGCAGTTCTTC
CDR3aa: CASEREGQQEQFF
v_gene: TRBV5-1
j_gene: TRBJ2-1
abundance: .
d_gene: TRBD2

CDR3nt: TGTGCCAGCAGCGTGGACAGGGAAAACACCGGGGAGCTGTTTTTT
CDR3aa: CASSVDRENTGELFF
v_gene: TRBV5-5
j_gene: TRBJ2-2
abundance: .
d_gene: TRBD1

CDR3nt: TGTGCCAGCAGCGTAGCTACCCAGGGAGGAGGCACTGAAGCTTTCTTT
CDR3aa: CASSVATQGGGTEAFF
v_gene: TRBV9
j_gene: TRBJ1-1
abundance: .
d_gene: .

CDR3nt: TGTGCCAGCAGGCCCTTCAGGGACAGGGGGCTAGGGTCCTATAATTCACCCCTCCACTTT
CDR3aa: CASRPFRDRGLGSYNSPLHF
v_gene: TRBV28
j_gene: TRBJ1-6
abundance: .
d_gene: TRBD1

CDR3nt: TGTGCCAGCAGAGCCTCTATTAGCGGGAGGGGGGCCGGGGAGCTGTTTTTT
CDR3aa: CASRASISGRGAGELFF
v_gene: TRBV28
j_gene: TRBJ2-2
abundance: .
d_gene: TRBD2

CDR3nt: TGTGCCAGCAGTTTTCTGGACAGGGGTTTCACCGGGGAGCTGTTTTTT
CDR3aa: CASSFLDRGFTGELFF
v_gene: TRBV28
j_gene: TRBJ2-2
abundance: .
d_gene: TRBD1

CDR3nt: TGTGCCAGCAGAGATTCAGGGGGCTCTTCGATTGGAAACACCATATATTTT
CDR3aa: CASRDSGGSSIGNTIYF
v_gene: TRBV28
j_gene: TRBJ1-3
abundance: once
d_gene: TRBD1

CDR3nt: TGCGCCAGCAGCCGCTTTAAGCGACTAGCGGGGGCCGGGAGAAGCTCCTACAATGAGCAGTTCTTC
CDR3aa: CASSRFKRLAGAGRSSYNEQFF
v_gene: TRBV4-3
j_gene: TRBJ2-1
abundance: .
d_gene: TRBD2

CDR3nt: TGTGCCAGCAGCTCACAGACCACTAGCGGGACCTACAATGAGCAGTTCTTC
CDR3aa: CASSSQTTSGTYNEQFF
v_gene: TRBV11-2
j_gene: TRBJ2-1
abundance: .
d_gene: TRBD2

CDR3nt: TGTGCCACCAGCGCCCCCCGCAGCGCCAAAGCTTTCTTT
CDR3aa: CATSAPRSAKAFF
v_gene: TRBV15
j_gene: TRBJ1-1
abundance: .
d_gene: .

CDR3nt: TGCAGCGTTGAAGCTAGAAACTACGAGCAGTACTTC
CDR3aa: CSVEARNYEQYF
v_gene: TRBV29-1
j_gene: TRBJ2-7
abundance: .
d_gene: .

CDR3nt: TGCGCCAGCAGCCAAGAGCCGACTTTTTATGAAAAACTGTTTTTT
CDR3aa: CASSQEPTFYEKLFF
v_gene: TRBV4-1
j_gene: TRBJ1-4
abundance: once
d_gene: .

CDR3nt: TGTGCCAGCAGCTTAGGACTAGCGGGAGTCTCGGACACCGGGGAGCTGTTTTTT
CDR3aa: CASSLGLAGVSDTGELFF
v_gene: TRBV7-2
j_gene: TRBJ2-2
abundance: .
d_gene: TRBD2

CDR3nt: TGTGCCAGCAGCGCCAGGGGCGTGAATTCACCCCTCCACTTT
CDR3aa: CASSARGVNSPLHF
v_gene: TRBV7-8
j_gene: TRBJ1-6
abundance: .
d_gene: .

CDR3nt: TGTGCCAGCAGCCGACAACGGGGGAATCAGCCCCAGCATTTT
CDR3aa: CASSRQRGNQPQHF
v_gene: TRBV27
j_gene: TRBJ1-5
abundance: once
d_gene: .

CDR3nt: TGTGCCAGCAGTTACTCGCCTAGAGGGGCCAAAAACATTCAGTACTTC
CDR3aa: CASSYSPRGAKNIQYF
v_gene: TRBV6-5
j_gene: TRBJ2-4
abundance: .
d_gene: .

CDR3nt: TGTGCCAGCAGCTTAGAAGGACTAGCGGGAGGGAGCACAGATACGCAGTATTTT
CDR3aa: CASSLEGLAGGSTDTQYF
v_gene: TRBV7-2
j_gene: TRBJ2-3
abundance: .
d_gene: TRBD2

CDR3nt: TGTGCCAGCAGATGGCGGCTCTCAGATACGCAGTATTTT
CDR3aa: CASRWRLSDTQYF
v_gene: TRBV7-8
j_gene: TRBJ2-3
abundance: .
d_gene: .

CDR3nt: TGTGCCAGCAGCCTGACAGGCCGGGGTTCCTACGAGCAGTACTTC
CDR3aa: CASSLTGRGSYEQYF
v_gene: TRBV5-4
j_gene: TRBJ2-7
abundance: .
d_gene: .

CDR3nt: TGTGCCAGCAGCCAAGTGGGACCGACTTCACCCCTCCACTTT
CDR3aa: CASSQVGPTSPLHF
v_gene: TRBV14
j_gene: TRBJ1-6
abundance: .
d_gene: .

CDR3nt: TGTGCCAGTAGTCCATCCGACAGGGCCGGGGAGCTGTTTTTT
CDR3aa: CASSPSDRAGELFF
v_gene: TRBV19
j_gene: TRBJ2-2
abundance: .
d_gene: TRBD1

CDR3nt: TGTGCCAGCAGTGAAAGAGGGACTAGCGGGAGCTTCCTCAATGAGCAGTTCTTC
CDR3aa: CASSERGTSGSFLNEQFF
v_gene: TRBV6-1
j_gene: TRBJ2-1
abundance: once
d_gene: TRBD2

CDR3nt: TGTGCCAGCAGCTCTTCCCGGGTTGGGAACACTGAAGCTTTCTTT
CDR3aa: CASSSSRVGNTEAFF
v_gene: TRBV5-6
j_gene: TRBJ1-1
abundance: .
d_gene: .

CDR3nt: TGTGCCAGCAGTTCAGGGCCCGGGGCCAACGTCCTGACTTTC
CDR3aa: CASSSGPGANVLTF
v_gene: TRBV6-1
j_gene: TRBJ2-6
abundance: .
d_gene: .

CDR3nt: TGTGCCTGGAGTAAAAGACAGGGCAATCAGCCCCAGCATTTT
CDR3aa: CAWSKRQGNQPQHF
v_gene: TRBV30
j_gene: TRBJ1-5
abundance: .
d_gene: .

CDR3nt: TGTGCCAGCAGTGACACAGGGTACGAGCAGTACTTC
CDR3aa: CASSDTGYEQYF
v_gene: TRBV6-1
j_gene: TRBJ2-7
abundance: .
d_gene: .

CDR3nt: TGTGCCTGGAGTGCACAGGGGAACACAGATACGCAGTATTTT
CDR3aa: CAWSAQGNTDTQYF
v_gene: TRBV30
j_gene: TRBJ2-3
abundance: .
d_gene: TRBD1

CDR3nt: TGCGCCAGCAGTCCTCACGGGGGAGGGCCAACTCTTGAGCAGTTCTTC
CDR3aa: CASSPHGGGPTLEQFF
v_gene: TRBV5-1
j_gene: TRBJ2-1
abundance: .
d_gene: TRBD2

CDR3nt: TGTGCCAGCAGCTTATCCGGTGGAGGACAGGGGCGCGCAACTGAAGCTTTCTTT
CDR3aa: CASSLSGGGQGRATEAFF
v_gene: TRBV7-2
j_gene: TRBJ1-1
abundance: .
d_gene: TRBD1

CDR3nt: TGTGCCACCAGCAGAGATGGGGACACTGAAGCTTTCTTT
CDR3aa: CATSRDGDTEAFF
v_gene: TRBV15
j_gene: TRBJ1-1
abundance: .
d_gene: .

CDR3nt: TGTGCCAGCAGCTTAGAACCGACCTCTGGAAACACCATATATTTT
CDR3aa: CASSLEPTSGNTIYF
v_gene: TRBV11-1
j_gene: TRBJ1-3
abundance: .
d_gene: .

CDR3nt: TGCGCCAGCAGTGGCTGGGGAGATCAGCCCCAGCATTTT
CDR3aa: CASSGWGDQPQHF
v_gene: TRBV10-2
j_gene: TRBJ1-5
abundance: once
d_gene: .

CDR3nt: TGCGCCAGCAGCTTGGGCGGGAGGGTAGACGAGCAGTACTTC
CDR3aa: CASSLGGRVDEQYF
v_gene: TRBV5-1
j_gene: TRBJ2-7
abundance: .
d_gene: TRBD2

CDR3nt: TGTGCCAGCAGCTCGGCTTACGGGGCTGGCGAGCAGTACTTC
CDR3aa: CASSSAYGAGEQYF
v_gene: TRBV5-4
j_gene: TRBJ2-7
abundance: .
d_gene: .

CDR3nt: TGTGCCAGCAGCGGACGTAAGGAAAAACTGTTTTTT
CDR3aa: CASSGRKEKLFF
v_gene: TRBV21-1
j_gene: TRBJ1-4
abundance: once
d_gene: .

CDR3nt: TGCGCCAGCAGCCTGCAACTATCCTCTGGGGCCAACGTCCTGACTTTC
CDR3aa: CASSLQLSSGANVLTF
v_gene: TRBV4-3
j_gene: TRBJ2-6
abundance: .
d_gene: .

CDR3nt: TGTGCCAGCAGCGTGACAAGGGCACCCCTCCACTTT
CDR3aa: CASSVTRAPLHF
v_gene: TRBV5-6
j_gene: TRBJ1-6
abundance: .
d_gene: .